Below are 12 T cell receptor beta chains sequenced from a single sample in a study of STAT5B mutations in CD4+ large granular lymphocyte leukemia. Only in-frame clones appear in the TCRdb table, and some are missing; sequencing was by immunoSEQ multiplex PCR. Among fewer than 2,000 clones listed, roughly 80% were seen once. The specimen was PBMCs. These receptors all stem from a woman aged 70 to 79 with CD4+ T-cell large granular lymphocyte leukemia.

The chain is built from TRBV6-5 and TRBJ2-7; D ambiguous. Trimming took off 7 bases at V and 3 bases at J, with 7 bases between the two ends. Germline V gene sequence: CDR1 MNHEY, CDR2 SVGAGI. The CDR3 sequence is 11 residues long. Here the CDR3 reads CASIEVYEQYF. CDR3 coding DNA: TGTGCCAGCATAGAGGTCTACGAGCAGTACTTC.

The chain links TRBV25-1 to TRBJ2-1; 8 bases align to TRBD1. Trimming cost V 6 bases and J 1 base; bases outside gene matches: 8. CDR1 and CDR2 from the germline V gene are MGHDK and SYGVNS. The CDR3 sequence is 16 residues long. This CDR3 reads CASSLDRGESYNEQFF. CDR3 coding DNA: TGTGCCAGCAGCTTAGACAGGGGTGAATCCTACAATGAGCAGTTCTTC.

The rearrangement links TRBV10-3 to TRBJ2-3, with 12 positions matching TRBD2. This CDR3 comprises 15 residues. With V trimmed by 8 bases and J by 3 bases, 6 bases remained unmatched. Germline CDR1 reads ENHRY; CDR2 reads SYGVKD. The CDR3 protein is CAIQRTSGVTDTQYF. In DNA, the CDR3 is TGTGCCATCCAGCGGACTAGCGGGGTGACAGATACGCAGTATTTT.

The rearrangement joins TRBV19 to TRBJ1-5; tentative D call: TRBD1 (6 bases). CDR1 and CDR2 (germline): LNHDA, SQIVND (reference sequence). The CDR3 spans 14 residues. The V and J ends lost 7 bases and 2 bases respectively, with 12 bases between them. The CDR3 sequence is CASNWPGGNQPQHF. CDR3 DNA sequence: TGTGCCAGTAACTGGCCAGGGGGCAATCAGCCCCAGCATTTT.

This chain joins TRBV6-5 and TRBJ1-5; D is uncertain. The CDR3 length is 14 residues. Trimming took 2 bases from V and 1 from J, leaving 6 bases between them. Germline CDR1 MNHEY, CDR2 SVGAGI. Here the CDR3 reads CASSYRGSNQPQHF. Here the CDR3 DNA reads TGTGCCAGCAGTTACCGGGGAAGCAATCAGCCCCAGCATTTT.

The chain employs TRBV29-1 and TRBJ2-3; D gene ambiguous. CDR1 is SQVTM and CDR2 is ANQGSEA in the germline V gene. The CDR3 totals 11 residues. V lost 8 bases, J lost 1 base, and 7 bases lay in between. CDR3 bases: TGCAGCATTAGGGGCACAGATACGCAGTATTTT. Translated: CSIRGTDTQYF.

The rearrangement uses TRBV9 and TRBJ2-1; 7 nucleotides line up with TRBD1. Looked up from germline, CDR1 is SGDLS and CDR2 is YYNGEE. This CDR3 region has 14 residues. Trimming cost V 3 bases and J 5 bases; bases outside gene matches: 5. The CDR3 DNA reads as TGTGCCAGCAGCGCGGGACAGCGGAACAATGAGCAGTTCTTC. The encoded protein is CASSAGQRNNEQFF.

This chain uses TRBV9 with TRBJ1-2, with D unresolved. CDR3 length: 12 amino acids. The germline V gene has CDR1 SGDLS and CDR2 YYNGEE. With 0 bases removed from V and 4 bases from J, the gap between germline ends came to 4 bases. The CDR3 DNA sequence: TGTGCCAGCAGCGTAGACACCTATGGCTACACCTTC. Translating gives CASSVDTYGYTF.

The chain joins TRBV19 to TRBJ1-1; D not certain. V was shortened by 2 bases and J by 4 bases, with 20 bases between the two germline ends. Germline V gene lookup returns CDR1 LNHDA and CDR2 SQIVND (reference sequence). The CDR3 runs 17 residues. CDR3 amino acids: CASSIISGDHVSTEAFF. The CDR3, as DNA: TGTGCCAGTAGTATAATTTCCGGGGATCATGTGAGCACTGAAGCTTTCTTT.

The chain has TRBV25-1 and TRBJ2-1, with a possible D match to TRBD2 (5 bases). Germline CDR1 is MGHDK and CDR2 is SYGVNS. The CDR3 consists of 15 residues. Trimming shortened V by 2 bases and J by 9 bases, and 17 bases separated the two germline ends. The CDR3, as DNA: TGTGCCAGCAGTGAACCCGGCGTGGGGAGACGTGAGCAGTTCTTC. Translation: CASSEPGVGRREQFF. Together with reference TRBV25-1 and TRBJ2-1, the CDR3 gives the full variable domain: EADIYQTPRYLVIGTGKKITLECSQTMGHDKMYWYQQDPGMELHLIHYSYGVNSTEKGDLSSESTVSRIRTEHFPLTLESARPSHTSQYLCASSEPGVGRREQFFGPGTRLTVL.

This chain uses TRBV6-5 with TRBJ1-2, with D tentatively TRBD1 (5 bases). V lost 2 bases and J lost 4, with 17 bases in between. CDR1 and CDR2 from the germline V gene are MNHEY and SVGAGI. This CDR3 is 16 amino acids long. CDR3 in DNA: TGTGCCAGCAGTTACCAGACTGGGGCAGGGAGCTATGGCTACACCTTC. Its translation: CASSYQTGAGSYGYTF.

Here the CDR3 DNA reads TGTGCCAGCAGTTTAGCGGGGGGGCGAGAGACCCAGTACTTC. Translated: CASSLAGGRETQYF. The chain carries TRBV28 and TRBJ2-5; 9 positions agree with TRBD2. The CDR3 is 14 residues long. CDR1 and CDR2 (germline): MDHEN, SYDVKM. V lost 2 bases and J lost 4; bases outside the gene matches: 2.